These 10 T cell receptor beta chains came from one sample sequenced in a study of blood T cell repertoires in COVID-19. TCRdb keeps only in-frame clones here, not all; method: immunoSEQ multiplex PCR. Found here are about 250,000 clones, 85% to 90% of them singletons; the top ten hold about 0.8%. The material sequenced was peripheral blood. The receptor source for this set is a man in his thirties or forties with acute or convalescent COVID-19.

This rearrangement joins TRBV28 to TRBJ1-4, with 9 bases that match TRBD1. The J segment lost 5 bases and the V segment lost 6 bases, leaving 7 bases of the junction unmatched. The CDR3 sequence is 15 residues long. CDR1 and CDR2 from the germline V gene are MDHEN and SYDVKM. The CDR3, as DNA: TGTGCCAGCAGCCCACAGGGGGCGCGAAATGAAAAACTGTTTTTT. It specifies CASSPQGARNEKLFF.

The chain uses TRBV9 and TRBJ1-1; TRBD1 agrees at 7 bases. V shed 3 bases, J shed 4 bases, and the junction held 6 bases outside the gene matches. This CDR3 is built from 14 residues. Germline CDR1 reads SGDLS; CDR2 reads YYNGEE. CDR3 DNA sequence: TGTGCCAGCAGCGCGGTAGGGGGCGGCACTGAAGCTTTCTTT. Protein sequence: CASSAVGGGTEAFF.

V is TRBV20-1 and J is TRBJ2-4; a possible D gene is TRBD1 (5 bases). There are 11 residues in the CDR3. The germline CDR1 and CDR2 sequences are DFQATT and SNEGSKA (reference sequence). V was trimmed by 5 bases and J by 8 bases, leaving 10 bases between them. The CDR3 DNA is TGCAGTGCTCAGGGAATTGACATTCAGTACTTC. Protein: CSAQGIDIQYF.

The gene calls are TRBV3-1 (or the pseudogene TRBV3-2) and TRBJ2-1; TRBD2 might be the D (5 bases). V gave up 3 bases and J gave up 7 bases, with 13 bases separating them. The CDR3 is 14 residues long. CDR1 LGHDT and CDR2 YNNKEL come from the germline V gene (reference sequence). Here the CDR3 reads CASSQASRKNEQFF. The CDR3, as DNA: TGTGCCAGCAGCCAGGCTAGCCGTAAGAATGAGCAGTTCTTC.

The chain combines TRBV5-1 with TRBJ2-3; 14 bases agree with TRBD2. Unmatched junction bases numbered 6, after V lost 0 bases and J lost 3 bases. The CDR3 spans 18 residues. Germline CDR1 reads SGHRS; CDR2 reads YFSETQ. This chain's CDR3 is CASSLGGLAGGVTDTQYF. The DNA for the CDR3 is TGCGCCAGCAGCTTGGGTGGACTAGCGGGGGGAGTTACAGATACGCAGTATTTT. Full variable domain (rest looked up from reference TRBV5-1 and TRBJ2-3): KAGVTQTPRYLIKTRGQQVTLSCSPISGHRSVSWYQQTPGQGLQFLFEYFSETQRNKGNFPGRFSGRQFSNSRSEMNVSTLELGDSALYLCASSLGGLAGGVTDTQYFGPGTRLTVL.

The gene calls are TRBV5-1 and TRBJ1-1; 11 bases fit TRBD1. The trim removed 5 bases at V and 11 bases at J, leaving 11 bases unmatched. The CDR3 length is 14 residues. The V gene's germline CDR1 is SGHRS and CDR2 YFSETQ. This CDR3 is CASRSWTGGRGAFF. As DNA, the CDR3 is TGCGCCAGCAGGTCCTGGACAGGGGGCAGGGGGGCTTTCTTT.

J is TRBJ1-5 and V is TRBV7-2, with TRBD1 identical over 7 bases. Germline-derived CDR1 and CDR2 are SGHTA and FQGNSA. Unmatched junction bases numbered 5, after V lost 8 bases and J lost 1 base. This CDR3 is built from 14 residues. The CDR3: CASFRDRSNQPQHF. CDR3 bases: TGTGCCAGCTTCCGGGACAGAAGCAATCAGCCCCAGCATTTT.

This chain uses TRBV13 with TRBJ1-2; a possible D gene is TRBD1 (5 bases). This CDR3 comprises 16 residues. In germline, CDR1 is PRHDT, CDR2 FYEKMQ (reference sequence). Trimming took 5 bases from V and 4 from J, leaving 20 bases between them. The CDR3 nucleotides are TGTGCCAGCAGCCGAAGACAGACGGTCGTCAGCTATGGCTACACCTTC. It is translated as CASSRRQTVVSYGYTF.

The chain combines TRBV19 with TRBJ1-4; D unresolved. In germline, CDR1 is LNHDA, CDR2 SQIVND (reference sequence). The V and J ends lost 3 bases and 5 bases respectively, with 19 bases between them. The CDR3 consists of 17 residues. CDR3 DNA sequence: TGTGCCAGTAGTATTAGGAGAGGCTCTCGGGGAAATGAAAAACTGTTTTTT. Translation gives CASSIRRGSRGNEKLFF.

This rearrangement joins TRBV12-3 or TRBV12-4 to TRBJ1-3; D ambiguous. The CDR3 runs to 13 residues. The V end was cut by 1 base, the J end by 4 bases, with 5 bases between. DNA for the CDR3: TGTGCCAGCAGTTTAGGCCAGGGAAACACCATATATTTT. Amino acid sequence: CASSLGQGNTIYF.